Shown below are 19 T cell receptor beta chains from a single sample sequenced in a study of OX40 agonist ivuxolimab in advanced cancers. Sequencing was performed with immunoSEQ multiplex PCR; in TCRdb, only in-frame clones are kept and a portion is missing. The sample has about 110,000 clones, about 91% seen once. The sequencing used CD4+ or CD8+ T cells sorted from blood, collected in a trial of the OX40 agonist ivuxolimab. The receptors derive from an adult with an advanced solid tumor such as melanoma, head and neck, liver or kidney cancer.

This clone was picked up one time. V and J are TRBV19 and TRBJ2-6; D possibly corresponds to TRBD1 (5 bases). This CDR3 comprises 16 residues. Germline V gene data show CDR1 as LNHDA and CDR2 as SQIVND (reference sequence). Trimming removed 4 bases at V and 0 bases at J, with 10 bases between. This CDR3 is CASSRQGNSGANVLTF. The CDR3 DNA reads as TGTGCCAGTAGTAGGCAGGGAAACTCTGGGGCCAACGTCCTGACTTTC.

The gene calls are TRBV5-1 and TRBJ2-7, with 7 bases identical to TRBD1. The CDR3 is 15 amino acids. Germline CDR1 and CDR2: SGHRS and YFSETQ. Trimming removed 5 bases from V and 0 bases from J; junction bases left unmatched: 8. The CDR3 DNA reads TGCGCCAGCAGTTATCAGACAGGGCCCTCCTACGAGCAGTACTTC. This codes for CASSYQTGPSYEQYF.

The CDR3 reads CARGRETDTQYF. CDR3 nucleotide sequence: TGTGCCAGGGGGAGGGAGACAGATACGCAGTATTTT. The J gene is TRBJ2-3, the V gene TRBV2, with TRBD2 identical over 7 bases. The V segment lost 9 bases and the J segment 3 bases; nucleotides outside the gene matches: 3. The germline CDR1 and CDR2 sequences are SNHLY and FYNNEI. CDR3 size: 12 residues.

About this clone itself: The junction and the germline gene differ at one end; a read error may be behind it. The chain recombines TRBV4-2 with TRBJ2-3, with 7 nucleotides matching TRBD2. The length of the CDR3 is 14 residues. Germline lookup yields CDR1 LGHNA and CDR2 YNFKEQ. The CDR3 spells CASRQAGNTDTQYF. CDR3 in DNA: TGTGCCAGCAGACAAGCGGGGAACACAGATACGCAGTATTTT.

The chain recombines TRBV27 with TRBJ2-7; the D is unclear. This CDR3 spans 11 amino acids. CDR1 and CDR2 from the germline V gene are MNHEY and SMNVEV (reference sequence). Deletions cut 9 bases from V and 0 bases from J, with 6 bases between. The CDR3: CARASSYEQYF. DNA of the CDR3: TGTGCCAGGGCGAGCTCCTACGAGCAGTACTTC.

The J gene is TRBJ2-2, the V gene TRBV5-1; D ambiguous. The germline V gene has CDR1 SGHRS and CDR2 YFSETQ. The CDR3 is 13 amino acids. The germline V and J ends were trimmed by 4 bases and 4 bases, with 8 bases remaining between them. The CDR3 protein is CASSPTGTGELFF. The CDR3 bases are TGCGCCAGCAGCCCGACGGGCACCGGGGAGCTGTTTTTT.

This clone came up a few times. The genes are TRBV27 and TRBJ2-7, with 7 bases identical to TRBD2. This CDR3 has 13 residues. V was clipped by 5 bases and J by 4 bases; unmatched bases: 5. Germline assignment: CDR1 MNHEY and CDR2 SMNVEV (reference sequence). The CDR3 bases are TGTGCCAGCAGTCCCTATAGCGGGTACGAGCAGTACTTC. Translating gives CASSPYSGYEQYF.

The rearrangement joins TRBV7-8 to TRBJ1-2; 8 bases agree with TRBD1. CDR3 length equals 15 residues. Germline-derived CDR1 and CDR2 are SGHVS and FQNEAQ. Trimming took 2 bases from V and 6 from J; bases not matched to a gene: 8. DNA for the CDR3: TGTGCCAGCAGCTTAACCGGGACAGGTTCCCATGGCTACACCTTC. Translated, it gives CASSLTGTGSHGYTF.

The chain is built from TRBV7-2 and TRBJ2-3; possible D gene TRBD2, 6 bases. The length of the CDR3 is 15 residues. Germline V CDR1 and CDR2: SGHTA, FQGNSA. V gave up 5 bases and J gave up 0 bases, with 12 bases separating them. The CDR3 bases are TGTGCCAGCAGCCACAAGCGGGTGAGCACAGATACGCAGTATTTT. Its protein product is CASSHKRVSTDTQYF.

This clone showed up just once. A read error may account for a junction end that differs from germline. This chain joins TRBV6-5 and TRBJ1-2; D not resolved. Per the germline V gene, CDR1 is MNHEY and CDR2 is SVGAGI. CDR3 size: 12 residues. CDR3 bases: TGTGCCATCAGTGACGGGTCTTGGGGCTACACCTTC. It translates to CAISDGSWGYTF.

The chain links TRBV27 to TRBJ2-5; 8 bases align to TRBD1. Losses at the gene ends were 2 bases for V and 2 bases for J; bases not matched to a gene: 1. The CDR3 spans 14 residues. Germline CDR1 reads MNHEY; CDR2 reads SMNVEV (reference sequence). The CDR3, as DNA: TGTGCCAGCAGTTTAAACAGGGGGCAAGAGACCCAGTACTTC. It specifies CASSLNRGQETQYF.

The CDR3 coding sequence is TGCGCCAGCAGCTTGGTGGTGGGAGACAGGGGTGGAAACACCATATATTTT. Translation gives CASSLVVGDRGGNTIYF. The V call is TRBV5-1, the J call TRBJ1-3; 8 bases fit TRBD1. Germline assignment: CDR1 SGHRS and CDR2 YFSETQ. The CDR3 contains 17 residues. The V and J ends lost 0 bases and 3 bases, in that order; junction bases with no gene match: 8.

The V gene is TRBV19, the J gene TRBJ1-3; D remains unclear. V gave up 10 bases and J gave up 4 bases, with 23 bases separating them. Germline lookup yields CDR1 LNHDA and CDR2 SQIVND (reference sequence). The CDR3 consists of 16 residues. CDR3 amino acids: CATGKPRDPGGNTIYF. DNA of the CDR3: TGTGCCACAGGCAAACCACGGGATCCCGGAGGAAACACCATATATTTT.

The J gene is TRBJ2-7, the V gene TRBV7-6; D is undetermined. Trimming removed 5 bases at V and 6 bases at J, with 20 bases between. The germline V gene has CDR1 SGHVS and CDR2 FNYEAQ. The CDR3 consists of 15 residues. This CDR3 reads CASSPSNLGPAEQYF. Here the CDR3 DNA reads TGTGCCAGCAGCCCTTCTAATCTAGGGCCAGCCGAGCAGTACTTC.

The chain recombines TRBV6-5 with TRBJ1-1; perhaps TRBD1 as D (5 bases). V shed 4 bases and J shed 4 bases, with 19 bases lying between them. The CDR3 spans 16 residues. Germline-derived CDR1 and CDR2 are MNHEY and SVGAGI. The CDR3 DNA follows: TGTGCCAGCAGTTCGATACCCACGGGACGGGGCACTGAAGCTTTCTTT. Translated, it gives CASSSIPTGRGTEAFF.

To note about this clone: The junction differs from germline at one of its ends, possibly a read error. Distinct nucleotide sequences in the sample also encode this CDR3. The gene calls are TRBV19 and TRBJ1-5; TRBD1 is a possible D gene (6 bases). This CDR3 comprises 14 residues. Germline V gene sequence: CDR1 LNHDA, CDR2 SQIVND (reference sequence). For the CDR3, the DNA is TGCGCCAGTAGTCCGACAGGAACCTATCAGCCCCAGCATTTT. The encoded protein is CASSPTGTYQPQHF. The whole variable domain, remainder taken from reference TRBV19 and TRBJ1-5, is DGGITQSPKYLFRKEGQNVTLSCEQNLNHDAMYWYRQDPGQGLRLIYYSQIVNDFQKGDIAEGYSVSREKKESFPLTVTSAQKNPTAFYLCASSPTGTYQPQHFGDGTRLSIL.

This clone was seen a single time. This rearrangement joins TRBV30 to TRBJ2-3; 10 positions agree with TRBD2. Trimming cost V 0 bases and J 0 bases; bases outside gene matches: 6. Per germline, CDR1 GTSNPN and CDR2 SVGIG (reference sequence). The CDR3 is made up of 17 amino acids. This CDR3 is CAWSVPKAGGSTDTQYF. The CDR3 region has the DNA TGTGCCTGGAGTGTTCCCAAAGCGGGGGGGAGCACAGATACGCAGTATTTT.

CDR3: CASSVGQGASYEQYF. The CDR3, as DNA: TGTGCCAGCAGCGTTGGACAGGGGGCCTCCTACGAGCAGTACTTC. The chain has TRBV9 and TRBJ2-7; 11 bases agree with TRBD1. CDR1 and CDR2 from the germline V gene are SGDLS and YYNGEE. The CDR3 contains 15 residues. V lost 2 bases, J lost 0 bases, and 1 base stayed unmatched. Drawing the rest from reference TRBV9 and TRBJ2-7, the complete variable domain is DSGVTQTPKHLITATGQRVTLRCSPRSGDLSVYWYQQSLDQGLQFLIQYYNGEERAKGNILERFSAQQFPDLHSELNLSSLELGDSALYFCASSVGQGASYEQYFGPGTRLTVT.

This chain joins TRBV30 and TRBJ2-5; a possible D gene is TRBD2 (5 bases). The germline V and J ends were trimmed by 3 bases and 5 bases, with 13 bases remaining between them. The CDR3 length is 13 residues. Germline assignment: CDR1 GTSNPN and CDR2 SVGIG (reference sequence). The CDR3 sequence is CAWSGIGFETQYF. For the CDR3, the DNA is TGTGCCTGGAGCGGGATTGGGTTTGAGACCCAGTACTTC.